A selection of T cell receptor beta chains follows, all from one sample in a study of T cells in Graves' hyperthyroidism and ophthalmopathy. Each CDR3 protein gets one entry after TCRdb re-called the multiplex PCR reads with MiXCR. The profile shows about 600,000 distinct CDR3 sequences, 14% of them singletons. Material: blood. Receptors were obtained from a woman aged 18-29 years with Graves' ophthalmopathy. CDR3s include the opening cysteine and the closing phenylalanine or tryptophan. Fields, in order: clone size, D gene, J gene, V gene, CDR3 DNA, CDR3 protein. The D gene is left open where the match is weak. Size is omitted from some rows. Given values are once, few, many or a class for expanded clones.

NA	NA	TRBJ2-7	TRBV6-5	TGTGCCAGCAGTTACTCCTCTAGGGGTCGGGAAGAGCAGTACTTC	CASSYSSRGREEQYF
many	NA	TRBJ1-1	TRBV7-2	TGTGCCAGCAGCTTATCTGTCCTAGGGGACACTGAAGCTTTCTTT	CASSLSVLGDTEAFF
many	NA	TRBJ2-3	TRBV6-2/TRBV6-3	TGTGCCAGCAGCGGCCGCGGCAGGGTTGGCGCAGATACGCAGTATTTT	CASSGRGRVGADTQYF
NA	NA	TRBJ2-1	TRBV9	TGTGCCAGCAGCGACAGAAGTGAGCAGTTCTTC	CASSDRSEQFF
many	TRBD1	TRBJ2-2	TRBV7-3	TGTGCCAGCAGCTTGAGCTGGGCCGGGACAGGGGGGAACACCGGGGAGCTGTTTTTT	CASSLSWAGTGGNTGELFF
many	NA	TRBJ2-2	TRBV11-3	TGTGCCGCGGCCCTATCGACCGGGGAGCTGTTTTTT	CAAALSTGELFF
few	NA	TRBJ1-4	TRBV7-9	TGTGCCAGCAGCTTTTCTGGGGCTAATGAAAAACTGTTTTTT	CASSFSGANEKLFF
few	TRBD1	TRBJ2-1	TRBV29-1	TGCAGCGTTGGACAGGGGGCGAGGGAGCAGTTCTTC	CSVGQGAREQFF
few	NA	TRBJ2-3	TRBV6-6	TGTGCCAGCAGTTACCCCGCGACTAGGAGTGGCACAGATACGCAGTATTTT	CASSYPATRSGTDTQYF
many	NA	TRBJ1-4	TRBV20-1	TGCAGTGCTACTGGCGGAGCAACTAATGAAAAACTGTTTTTT	CSATGGATNEKLFF
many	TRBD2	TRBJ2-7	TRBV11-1	TGTGCCAGCAGCCCTACGGGACTAGCTTCCTACGAGCAGTACTTC	CASSPTGLASYEQYF
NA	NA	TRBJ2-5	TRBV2	TGTGCCAGTCTATCACAGGGTGGAGAGACCCAGTACTTC	CASLSQGGETQYF
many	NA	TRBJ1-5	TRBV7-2	TGTGCCAGCAGCCTCACCTCCATAGGCCAGCCCCAGCATTTT	CASSLTSIGQPQHF
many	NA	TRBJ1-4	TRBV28	TGTGCCAGCAGTTTAGTGTCAACTAATGAAAAACTGTTTTTT	CASSLVSTNEKLFF
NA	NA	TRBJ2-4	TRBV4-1	TGCGCCAGCAGCCGAACAGGGTCGGGGGGCAAAAACATTCAGTACTTC	CASSRTGSGGKNIQYF
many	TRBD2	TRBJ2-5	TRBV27	TGTGCCAGCAGCGAATGGGGGGGGACCCAGTACTTC	CASSEWGGTQYF
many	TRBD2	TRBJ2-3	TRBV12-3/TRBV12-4	TGTGCCAGCAGCGAACTAGCGTTAAGCACAGATACGCAGTATTTT	CASSELALSTDTQYF
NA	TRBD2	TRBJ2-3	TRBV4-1	TGCGCCAGCAGCCCGAGACTAGCGGGAGCTAATACGCAGTATTTT	CASSPRLAGANTQYF
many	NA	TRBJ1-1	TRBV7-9	TGTGCCAGCAGCTTGGGGGCGATGGGTTTCTTT	CASSLGAMGFF
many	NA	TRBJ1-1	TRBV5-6	TGTGCCAGCAGCTTGTATAGGGGTATGAACACTGAAGCTTTCTTT	CASSLYRGMNTEAFF
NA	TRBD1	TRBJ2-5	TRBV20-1	TGCAGTGCTCGACAGGGGGATTTAGAGACCCAGTACTTC	CSARQGDLETQYF
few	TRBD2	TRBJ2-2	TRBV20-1	TGCAGTGTCCTTCCTAGACTAGCGGGAGGGACTGGGGAGCTGTTTTTT	CSVLPRLAGGTGELFF
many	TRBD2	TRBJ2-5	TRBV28	TGTGCCAGCAGTCGCAGACTAGCGGGAGAGACCCAGTACTTC	CASSRRLAGETQYF
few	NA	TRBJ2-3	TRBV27	TGTGCCAGCAGTTTATCCGCAGGGACCGATACGCAGTATTTT	CASSLSAGTDTQYF
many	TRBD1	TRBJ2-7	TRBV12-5	TGTGCTAGTGGTTTACCGGGACAGGATTACGAGCAGTACTTC	CASGLPGQDYEQYF
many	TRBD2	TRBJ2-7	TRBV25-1	TGTGCCAGCAGTGAATACCCCCCCATCCGGACTAGCGGGGAGCAGTACTTC	CASSEYPPIRTSGEQYF
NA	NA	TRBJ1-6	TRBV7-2	TGTGCCAGCGGCCCAGGGGTCCTTTTGAGCTCCTATAATTCACCCCTCCACTTT	CASGPGVLLSSYNSPLHF
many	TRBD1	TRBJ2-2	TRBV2	TGTGCCAGCAGTGAACCGGGACAGGGGGCGGTTTGGACCAATCCGGCCCCGAACACCGGGGAGCTGTTTTTT	CASSEPGQGAVWTNPAPNTGELFF
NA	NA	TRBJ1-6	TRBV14	TGTGCCAGCAGCCAGAGGGGGAGTCCTTCACCCCTCCACTTT	CASSQRGSPSPLHF
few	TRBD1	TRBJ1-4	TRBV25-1	TGTGCCAGCAGTGAATCGAACACAATTTCAATTGTCCCGACAGGGGTTGGTGAAAAACTGTTTTTT	CASSESNTISIVPTGVGEKLFF
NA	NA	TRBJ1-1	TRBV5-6	TGTGCCGGCAGCTTGGGACCCGAAGCTTTCTTT	CAGSLGPEAFF
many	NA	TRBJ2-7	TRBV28	TGTGCCAGCAGTGCCCCGGCACCGGCCTACGAGCAGTACTTC	CASSAPAPAYEQYF
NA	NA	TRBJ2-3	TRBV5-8	TGTGCCAGCAGCTTGGGGAACAGGGGCACAGATACGCAGTATTTT	CASSLGNRGTDTQYF
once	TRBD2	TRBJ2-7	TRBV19	TGTGCCAGTAGTCTAAACCCGGGACTAGCGGGAGAGCAGTACTTC	CASSLNPGLAGEQYF
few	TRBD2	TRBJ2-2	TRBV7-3	TGTGCCAGCAGCTCTCAAAGCGGGGCCCCGACCGGGGAGCTGTTTTTT	CASSSQSGAPTGELFF
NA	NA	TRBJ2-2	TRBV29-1	TGCAGCGTTGGCGTACAGGCGAACACCGGGGAGCTGTTTTTT	CSVGVQANTGELFF
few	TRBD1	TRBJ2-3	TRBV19	TGTGCCAGTAGTAGGACAGGTGCCTCTGATACGCAGTATTTT	CASSRTGASDTQYF
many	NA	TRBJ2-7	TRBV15	TGTGCCACCAGCAGAGATCTTTCAGGGAACTACGAGCAGTACTTC	CATSRDLSGNYEQYF
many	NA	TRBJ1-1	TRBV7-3	TGTGCCAGCAGCGGGAGAATGAACACTGAAGCTTTCTTT	CASSGRMNTEAFF
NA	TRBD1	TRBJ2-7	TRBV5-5	TGTGCCAGCAGCGCCCGGGGGGACAGGGGGCGTCTCGAGCAGTACTTC	CASSARGDRGRLEQYF
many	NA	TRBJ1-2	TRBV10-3	TGTGCCATCAGTAGCGACGTTAACTATGGCTACACCTTC	CAISSDVNYGYTF
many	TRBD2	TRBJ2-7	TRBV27	TGTGCCAGCAGTTCTTTGACTAGCGGGAGGGCCAGATACGAGCAGTACTTC	CASSSLTSGRARYEQYF
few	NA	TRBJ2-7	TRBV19	TGTGCCAGTAGTAAGGGGAGAGCCTACGAGCAGTACTTC	CASSKGRAYEQYF
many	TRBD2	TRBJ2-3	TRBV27	TGTGCCAGCAGACCCGGGACTAGCGGGAGAGATACGCAGTATTTT	CASRPGTSGRDTQYF
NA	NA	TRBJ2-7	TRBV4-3	TGCGCCAGCAGCCAAAGGGTTGAGGGGCTGGGGGAGCAGTACTTC	CASSQRVEGLGEQYF
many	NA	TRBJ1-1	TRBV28	TGTGCCAGCAGTTTATTGGGGGGGGCGAACACTGAAGCTTTCTTT	CASSLLGGANTEAFF
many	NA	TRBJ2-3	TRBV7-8	TGTGCCAGCAGACTCCTTAGGTGGCAGGGAGGACCCACAGATACGCAGTATTTT	CASRLLRWQGGPTDTQYF
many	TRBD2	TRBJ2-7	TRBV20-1	TGCAGTGCCCCCCACCCCTCTAGCGGGTCAAGCTACGAGCAGTACTTC	CSAPHPSSGSSYEQYF
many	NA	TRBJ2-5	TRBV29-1	TGCAGCGTTGACGGAGACACCCAAGAGACCCAGTACTTC	CSVDGDTQETQYF
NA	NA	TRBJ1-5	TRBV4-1	TGCGCCAGCAGCCAAGAAGCCCCGATACGCAGTCAGCCCCAGCATTTT	CASSQEAPIRSQPQHF
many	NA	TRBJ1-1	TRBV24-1	TGTGCCACCAGTGACAAGGGAGCTAACACTGAAGCTTTCTTT	CATSDKGANTEAFF
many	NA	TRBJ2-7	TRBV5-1	TGCGCCAGCAGCTTGACAGGGTCGAGCTCCTACGAGCAGTACTTC	CASSLTGSSSYEQYF
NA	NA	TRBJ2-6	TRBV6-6	TGTGCCAGCAGTTACTCCCAGGGGTCTGGGGCCAACGTCCTGACTTTC	CASSYSQGSGANVLTF
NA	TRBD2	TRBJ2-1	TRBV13	TGTGCCAGCAGCTTTGGGACTAGCGCTATAGAGCAGTTCTTC	CASSFGTSAIEQFF
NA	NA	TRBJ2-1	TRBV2	TGTGCCAGCAGTGTTCGAGGCGGAACCTTTTTCCCCAATGAGCAGTTCTTC	CASSVRGGTFFPNEQFF
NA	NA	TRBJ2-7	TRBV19	TGTGCCAGTAGTTTGGGGGTCCCGAACGAGCAGTACTTC	CASSLGVPNEQYF
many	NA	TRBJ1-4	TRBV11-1	TGTGCCAGCAGCTTCGGACAGACCTACGCAACTAATGAAAAACTGTTTTTT	CASSFGQTYATNEKLFF
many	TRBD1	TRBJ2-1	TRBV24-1	TGTGCCACCCAGCAGGACAGGGTTTACAATGAGCAGTTCTTC	CATQQDRVYNEQFF
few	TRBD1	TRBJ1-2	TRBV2	TGTGCCAGCAGTGAAGGGACAGGGCGCGCGGGCTACACCTTC	CASSEGTGRAGYTF